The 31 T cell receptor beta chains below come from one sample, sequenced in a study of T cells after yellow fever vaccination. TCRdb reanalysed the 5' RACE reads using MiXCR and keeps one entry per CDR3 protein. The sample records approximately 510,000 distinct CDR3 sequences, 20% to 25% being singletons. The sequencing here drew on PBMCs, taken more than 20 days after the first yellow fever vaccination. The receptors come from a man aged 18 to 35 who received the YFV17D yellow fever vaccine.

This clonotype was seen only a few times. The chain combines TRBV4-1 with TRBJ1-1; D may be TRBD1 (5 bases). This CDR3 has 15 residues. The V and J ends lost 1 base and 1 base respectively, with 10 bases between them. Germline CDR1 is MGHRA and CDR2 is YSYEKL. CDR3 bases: TGCGCCAGCAGCCAAGGTAGGAGGGGGAACACTGAAGCTTTCTTT. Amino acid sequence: CASSQGRRGNTEAFF.

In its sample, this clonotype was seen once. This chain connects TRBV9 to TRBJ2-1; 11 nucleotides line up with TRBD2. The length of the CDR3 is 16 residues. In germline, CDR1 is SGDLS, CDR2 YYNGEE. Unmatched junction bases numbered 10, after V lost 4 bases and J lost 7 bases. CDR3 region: CASSLKVVAGGNEQFF. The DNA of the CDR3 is TGTGCCAGCAGCCTAAAAGTGGTAGCGGGGGGGAATGAGCAGTTCTTC.

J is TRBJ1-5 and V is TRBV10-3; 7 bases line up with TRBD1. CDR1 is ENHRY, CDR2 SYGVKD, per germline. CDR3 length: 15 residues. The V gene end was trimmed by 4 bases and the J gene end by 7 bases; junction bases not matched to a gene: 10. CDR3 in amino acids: CAISVAMGTDQPQHF. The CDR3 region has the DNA TGTGCCATCAGTGTGGCGATGGGGACAGACCAGCCCCAGCATTTT.

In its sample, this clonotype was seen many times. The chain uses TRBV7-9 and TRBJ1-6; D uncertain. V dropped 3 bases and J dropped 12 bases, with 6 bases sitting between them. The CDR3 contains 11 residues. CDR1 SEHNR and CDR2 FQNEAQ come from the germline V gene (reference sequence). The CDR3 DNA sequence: TGTGCCAGCAGCTTTGCGGAACCCCTCCACTTT. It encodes CASSFAEPLHF.

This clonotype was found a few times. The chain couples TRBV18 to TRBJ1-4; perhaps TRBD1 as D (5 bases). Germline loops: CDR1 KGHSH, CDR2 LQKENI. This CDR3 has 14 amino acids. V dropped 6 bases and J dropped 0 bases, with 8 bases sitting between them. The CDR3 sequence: CASSDTATNEKLFF. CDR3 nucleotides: TGTGCCAGCTCGGACACGGCAACTAATGAAAAACTGTTTTTT.

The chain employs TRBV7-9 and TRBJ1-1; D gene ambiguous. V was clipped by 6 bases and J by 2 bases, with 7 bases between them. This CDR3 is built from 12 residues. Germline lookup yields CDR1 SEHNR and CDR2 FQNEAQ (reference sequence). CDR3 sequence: CASRRDNTEAFF. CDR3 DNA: TGTGCCAGCAGGCGGGATAACACTGAAGCTTTCTTT. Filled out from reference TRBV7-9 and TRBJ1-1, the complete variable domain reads DTGVSQNPRHKITKRGQNVTFRCDPISEHNRLYWYRQTLGQGPEFLTYFQNEAQLEKSRLLSDRFSAERPKGSFSTLEIQRTEQGDSAMYLCASRRDNTEAFFGQGTRLTVV.

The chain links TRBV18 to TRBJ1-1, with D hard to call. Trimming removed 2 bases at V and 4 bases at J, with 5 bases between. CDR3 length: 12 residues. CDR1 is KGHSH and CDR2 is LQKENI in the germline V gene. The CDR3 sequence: CASSPGVTEAFF. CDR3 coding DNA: TGTGCCAGCTCACCAGGGGTCACTGAAGCTTTCTTT. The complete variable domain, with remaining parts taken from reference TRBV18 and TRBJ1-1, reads NAGVMQNPRHLVRRRGQEARLRCSPMKGHSHVYWYRQLPEEGLKFMVYLQKENIIDESGMPKERFSAEFPKEGPSILRIQQVVRGDSAAYFCASSPGVTEAFFGQGTRLTVV.

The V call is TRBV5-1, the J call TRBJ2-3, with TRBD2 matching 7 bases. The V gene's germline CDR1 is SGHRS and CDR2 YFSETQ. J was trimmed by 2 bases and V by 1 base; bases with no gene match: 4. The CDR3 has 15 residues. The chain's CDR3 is CASSLRGVPTDTQYF. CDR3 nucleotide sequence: TGCGCCAGCAGCTTGCGGGGGGTCCCCACAGATACGCAGTATTTT.

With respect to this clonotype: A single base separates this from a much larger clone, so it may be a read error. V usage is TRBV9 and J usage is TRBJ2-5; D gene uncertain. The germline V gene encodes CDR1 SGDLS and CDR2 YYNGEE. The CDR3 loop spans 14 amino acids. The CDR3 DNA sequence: TGTGCCAGCAGCGTAGATGGGTCCCAACAGACCCAGTACTTC. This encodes CASSVDGSQQTQYF. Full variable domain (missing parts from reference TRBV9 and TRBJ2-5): DSGVTQTPKHLITATGQRVTLRCSPRSGDLSVYWYQQSLDQGLQFLIQYYNGEERAKGNILERFSAQQFPDLHSELNLSSLELGDSALYFCASSVDGSQQTQYFGPGTRLLVL.

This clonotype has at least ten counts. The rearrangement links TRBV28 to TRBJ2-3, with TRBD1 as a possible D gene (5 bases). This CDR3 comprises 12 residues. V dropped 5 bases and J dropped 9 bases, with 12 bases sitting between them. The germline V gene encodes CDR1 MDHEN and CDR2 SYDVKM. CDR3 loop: CASSPQGVTQYF. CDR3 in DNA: TGTGCCAGCAGTCCTCAAGGGGTGACGCAGTATTTT. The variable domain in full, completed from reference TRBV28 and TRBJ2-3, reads DVKVTQSSRYLVKRTGEKVFLECVQDMDHENMFWYRQDPGLGLRLIYFSYDVKMKEKGDIPEGYSVSREKKERFSLILESASTNQTSMYLCASSPQGVTQYFGPGTRLTVL.

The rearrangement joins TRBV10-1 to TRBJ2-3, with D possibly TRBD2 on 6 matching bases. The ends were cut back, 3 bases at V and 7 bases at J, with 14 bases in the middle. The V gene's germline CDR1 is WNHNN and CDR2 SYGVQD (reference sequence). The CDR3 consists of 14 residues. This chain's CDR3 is CASSELGGVNTQYF. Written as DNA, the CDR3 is TGCGCCAGCAGTGAACTTGGCGGGGTCAATACGCAGTATTTT.

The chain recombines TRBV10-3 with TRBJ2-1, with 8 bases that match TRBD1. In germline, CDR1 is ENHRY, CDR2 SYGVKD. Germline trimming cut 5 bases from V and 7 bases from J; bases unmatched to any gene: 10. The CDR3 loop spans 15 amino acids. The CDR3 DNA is TGTGCCATCAGTCCTACCGGGACAGGTGGTAATGAGCAGTTCTTC. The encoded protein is CAISPTGTGGNEQFF.

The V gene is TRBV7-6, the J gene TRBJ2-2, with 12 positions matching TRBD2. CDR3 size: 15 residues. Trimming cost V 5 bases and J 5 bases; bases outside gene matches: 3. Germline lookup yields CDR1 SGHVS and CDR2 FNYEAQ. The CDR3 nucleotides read TGTGCCAGCAGCCGGACTAGCGGGATAACCGGGGAGCTGTTTTTT. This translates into CASSRTSGITGELFF.

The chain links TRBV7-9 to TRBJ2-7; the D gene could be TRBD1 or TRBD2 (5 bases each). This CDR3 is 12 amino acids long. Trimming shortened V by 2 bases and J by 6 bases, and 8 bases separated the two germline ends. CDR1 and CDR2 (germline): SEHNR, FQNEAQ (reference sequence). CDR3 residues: CASSLSGLEQYF. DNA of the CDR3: TGTGCCAGCAGCTTATCGGGGCTCGAGCAGTACTTC.

CDR3 nucleotide sequence: TGTGCCAGCAGTCCTCGCGGGGGGGGCGAGACCTACGAGCAGTACGTC. It encodes CASSPRGGGETYEQYV. This chain connects TRBV25-1 to TRBJ2-7, with TRBD2 matching over 9 bases. Germline values: CDR1 MGHDK, CDR2 SYGVNS. The CDR3 has 16 residues. Unmatched junction bases numbered 10, after V lost 5 bases and J lost 2 bases.

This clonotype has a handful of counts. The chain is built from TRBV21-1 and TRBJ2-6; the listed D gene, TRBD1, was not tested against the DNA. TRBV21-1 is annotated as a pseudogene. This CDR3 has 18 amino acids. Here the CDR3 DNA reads TGTGCCAGCAGCAAAGTTGGGGACAGGGACGCTGGGGCCAACGTCCTGACTTTC. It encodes CASSKVGDRDAGANVLTF.

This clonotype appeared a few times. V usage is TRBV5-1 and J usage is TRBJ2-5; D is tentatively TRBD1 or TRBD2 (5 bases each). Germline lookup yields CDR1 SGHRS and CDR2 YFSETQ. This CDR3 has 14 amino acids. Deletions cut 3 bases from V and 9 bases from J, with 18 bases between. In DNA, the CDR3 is TGCGCCAGCAGCTCCCGGGACGCCCATGGGGCCCAGTACTTC. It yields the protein CASSSRDAHGAQYF.

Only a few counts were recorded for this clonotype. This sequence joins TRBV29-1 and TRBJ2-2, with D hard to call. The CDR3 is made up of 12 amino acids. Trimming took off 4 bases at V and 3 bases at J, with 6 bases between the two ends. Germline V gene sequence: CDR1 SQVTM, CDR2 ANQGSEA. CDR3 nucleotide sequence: TGCAGCGTTGGGACGGACACCGGGGAGCTGTTTTTT. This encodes CSVGTDTGELFF.

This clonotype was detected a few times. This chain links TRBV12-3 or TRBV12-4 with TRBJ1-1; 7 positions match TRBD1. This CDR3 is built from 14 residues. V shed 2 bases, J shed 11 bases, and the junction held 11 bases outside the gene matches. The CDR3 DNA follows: TGTGCCAGCAGTTTATTCCCCCCTGACAGGGAGGCTTTCTTT. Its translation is CASSLFPPDREAFF.

DNA of the CDR3: TGCGCCAGCAGCTCTAACTTTAGGGACAGTAGGTACACCGGGGAGCTGTTTTTT. This sequence encodes CASSSNFRDSRYTGELFF. The chain joins TRBV5-1 to TRBJ2-2; 7 bases fit TRBD1. The CDR3 consists of 18 residues. Germline V gene data show CDR1 as SGHRS and CDR2 as YFSETQ. The trim removed 3 bases at V and 3 bases at J, leaving 14 bases unmatched.

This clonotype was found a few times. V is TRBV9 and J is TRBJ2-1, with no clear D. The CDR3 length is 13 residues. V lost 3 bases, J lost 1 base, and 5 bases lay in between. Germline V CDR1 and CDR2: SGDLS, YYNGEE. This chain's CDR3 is CASSALSYNEQFF. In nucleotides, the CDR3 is TGTGCCAGCAGCGCCTTATCCTACAATGAGCAGTTCTTC.

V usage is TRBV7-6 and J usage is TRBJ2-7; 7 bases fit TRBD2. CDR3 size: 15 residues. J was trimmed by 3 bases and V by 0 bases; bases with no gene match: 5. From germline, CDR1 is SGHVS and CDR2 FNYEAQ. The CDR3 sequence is CASSLAAGGVYEQYF. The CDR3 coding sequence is TGTGCCAGCAGCTTAGCCGCTGGGGGGGTCTACGAGCAGTACTTC.

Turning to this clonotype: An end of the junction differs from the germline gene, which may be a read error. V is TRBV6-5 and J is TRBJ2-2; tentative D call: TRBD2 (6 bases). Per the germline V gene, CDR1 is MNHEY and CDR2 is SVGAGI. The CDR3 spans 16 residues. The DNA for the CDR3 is TGTGCCAGCAGTTACCCCCGGGGCTCGAACACCGGGGGGCTGTTTTTT. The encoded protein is CASSYPRGSNTGGLFF.

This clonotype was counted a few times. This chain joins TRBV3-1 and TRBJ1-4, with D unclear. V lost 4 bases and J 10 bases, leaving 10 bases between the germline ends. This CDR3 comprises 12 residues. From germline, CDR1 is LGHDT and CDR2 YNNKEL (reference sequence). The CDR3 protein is CASSPLDGKLFF. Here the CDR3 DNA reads TGTGCCAGCAGCCCCCTGGATGGAAAACTGTTTTTT.

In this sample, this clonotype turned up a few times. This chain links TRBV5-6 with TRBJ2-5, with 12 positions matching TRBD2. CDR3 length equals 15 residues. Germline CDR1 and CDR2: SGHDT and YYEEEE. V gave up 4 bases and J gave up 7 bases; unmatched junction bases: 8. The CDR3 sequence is CASSELTSGGTTQYF. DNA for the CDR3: TGTGCCAGCAGCGAACTGACTAGCGGGGGAACGACCCAGTACTTC.

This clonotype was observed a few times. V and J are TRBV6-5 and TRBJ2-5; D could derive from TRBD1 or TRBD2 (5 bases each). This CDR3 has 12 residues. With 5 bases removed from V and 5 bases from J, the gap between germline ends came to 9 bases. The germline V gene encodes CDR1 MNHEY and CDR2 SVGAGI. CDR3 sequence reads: CASSQGTETQYF. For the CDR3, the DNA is TGTGCCAGCAGTCAAGGGACGGAGACCCAGTACTTC.

The CDR3 loop reads CSARASSGGAWETQYF. In nucleotides, the CDR3 is TGCAGTGCTAGGGCCTCCAGCGGGGGGGCCTGGGAGACCCAGTACTTC. The chain carries TRBV20-1 and TRBJ2-5; 10 bases line up with TRBD2. The CDR3 totals 16 residues. The trim removed 3 bases at V and 5 bases at J, leaving 12 bases unmatched. The germline gives CDR1 DFQATT, CDR2 SNEGSKA (reference sequence).

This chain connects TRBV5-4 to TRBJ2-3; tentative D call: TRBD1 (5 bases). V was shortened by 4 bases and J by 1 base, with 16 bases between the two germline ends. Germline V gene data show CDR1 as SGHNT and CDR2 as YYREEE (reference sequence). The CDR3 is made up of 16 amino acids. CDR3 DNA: TGTGCCAGCAGCGCACTAAACAGACAGCGCACAGATACGCAGTATTTT. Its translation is CASSALNRQRTDTQYF.

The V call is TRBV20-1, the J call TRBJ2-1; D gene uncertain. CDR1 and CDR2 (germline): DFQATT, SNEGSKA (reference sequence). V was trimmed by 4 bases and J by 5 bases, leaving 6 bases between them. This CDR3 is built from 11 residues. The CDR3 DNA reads TGCAGTGCTACCGTCAACAATGAGCAGTTCTTC. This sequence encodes CSATVNNEQFF.

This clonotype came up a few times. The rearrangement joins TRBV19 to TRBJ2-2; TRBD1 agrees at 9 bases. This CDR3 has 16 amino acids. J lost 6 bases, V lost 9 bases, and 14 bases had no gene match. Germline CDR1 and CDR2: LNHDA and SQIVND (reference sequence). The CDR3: CASSTGGTGWSGELFF. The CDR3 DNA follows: TGTGCCAGCTCCACCGGCGGGACAGGGTGGTCCGGGGAGCTGTTTTTT.

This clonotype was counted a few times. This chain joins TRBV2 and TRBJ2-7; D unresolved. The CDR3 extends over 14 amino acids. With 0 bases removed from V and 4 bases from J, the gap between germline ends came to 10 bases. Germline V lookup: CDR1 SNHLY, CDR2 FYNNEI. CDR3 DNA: TGTGCCAGCAGTGAAGCGCTTGGCAGATACGAGCAGTACTTC. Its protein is CASSEALGRYEQYF.